This paragraph reports one TCR beta chain. Its target is not known. PCR amplification relied on 60 Vbeta primers (plus 13 Jbeta primers). Produced via immunoSEQ multiplex PCR; TCRdb's table is partial and in-frame only. The sample holds fewer than 250,000 clones; approximately 83% are singletons and the top ten take roughly 1.3%. The record originates from a study of cytomegalovirus exposure and HLA in healthy donors. Study information: Early released data had about 85 million unique TCRs, all coming from HLA-typed donors.

Unmatched junction bases numbered 8, after V lost 0 bases and J lost 6 bases. The germline CDR1 and CDR2 sequences are SGHNT and YYREEE (reference sequence). CDR3 length: 16 amino acids. Points from the study as a whole: Productive rates of about 90% or about 30% were seen for most TCR beta V segments in an earlier analysis. Analysis was carried out at a later point, and it linked a missense DCLRE1C variant to TCR beta V- and J-gene trimming.

This chain connects TRBV5-4 to TRBJ2-1; 8 nucleotides match TRBD1. Sequences were obtained from PBMCs. The sequence derives from a girl aged 10-17 years in good health and CMV-seronegative. The CDR3 DNA follows: TGTGCCAGCAGCTTGGCCGGGACAGGTAATACCAATGAGCAGTTCTTC. This codes for CASSLAGTGNTNEQFF.